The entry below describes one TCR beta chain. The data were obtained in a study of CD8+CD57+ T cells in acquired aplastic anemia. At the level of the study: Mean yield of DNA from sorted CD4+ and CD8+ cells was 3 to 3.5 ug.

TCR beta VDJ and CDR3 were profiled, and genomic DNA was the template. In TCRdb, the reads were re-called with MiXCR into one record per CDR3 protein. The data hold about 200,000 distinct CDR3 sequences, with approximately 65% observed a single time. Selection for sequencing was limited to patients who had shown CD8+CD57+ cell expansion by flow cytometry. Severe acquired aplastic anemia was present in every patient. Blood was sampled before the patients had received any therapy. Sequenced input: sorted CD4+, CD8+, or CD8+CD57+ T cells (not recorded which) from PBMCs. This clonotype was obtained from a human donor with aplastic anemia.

The CDR3 DNA is TGTGCAAGAAGACAAGTTCGACATGTAGGCGAAAAACTGTTTTTT. It encodes CARRQVRHVGEKLFF. J is TRBJ1-4 and V is TRBV14; D is unclear. Germline V gives CDR1 SGHDN, CDR2 FVKESK. The CDR3 is 15 residues long.